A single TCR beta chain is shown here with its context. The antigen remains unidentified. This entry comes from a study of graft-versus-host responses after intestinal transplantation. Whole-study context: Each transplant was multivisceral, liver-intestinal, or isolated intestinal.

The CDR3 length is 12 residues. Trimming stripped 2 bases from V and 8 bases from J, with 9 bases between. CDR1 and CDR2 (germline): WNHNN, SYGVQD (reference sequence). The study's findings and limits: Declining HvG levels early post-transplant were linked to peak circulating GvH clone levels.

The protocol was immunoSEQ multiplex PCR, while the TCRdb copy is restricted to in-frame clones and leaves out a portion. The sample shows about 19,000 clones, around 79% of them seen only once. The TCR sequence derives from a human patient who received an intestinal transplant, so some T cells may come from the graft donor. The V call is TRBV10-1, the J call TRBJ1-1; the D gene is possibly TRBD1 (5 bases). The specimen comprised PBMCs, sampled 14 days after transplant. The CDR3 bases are TGCGCCAGCAGTGAGGGGCAGGGCGAAGCTTTCTTT. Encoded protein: CASSEGQGEAFF.